This is a list of T cell receptor beta chains from one sample in a study of cytomegalovirus exposure and HLA in healthy donors. Using immunoSEQ multiplex PCR, the repertoire was profiled, and TCRdb retains in-frame clones only, with some absent. The table records under 120,000 clones, 70% to 85% of them present only once. Sequencing used PBMCs. The receptors come from a woman in her forties in good health and CMV-seronegative. CDR3s include the opening cysteine and the closing phenylalanine or tryptophan. The D gene is left open where the match is weak. A row's size may be missing; if present it is once, few, many or a size class.

few	TRBV5-6	TRBD1	TRBJ2-7	CASSFSDRILYEQYF	TGTGCCAGCAGCTTCTCGGACAGGATTCTGTACGAGCAGTACTTC
few	TRBV4-2	.	TRBJ2-1	CASSQVGRGQFF	TGTGCCAGCAGCCAAGTCGGACGGGGGCAGTTCTTC
.	TRBV18	TRBD2	TRBJ2-1	CASSRRTSGSIGEQFF	TGTGCCAGCTCACGGCGGACTAGCGGGAGTATCGGTGAGCAGTTCTTC
.	TRBV7-9	TRBD1	TRBJ1-1	CASSRGTGGDMNTEAFF	TGTGCCAGCAGCCGCGGGACAGGGGGTGACATGAACACTGAAGCTTTCTTT
.	TRBV5-4	TRBD2	TRBJ2-1	CASSLLTGRWNEQFF	TGTGCCAGCAGCTTGCTTACCGGGAGGTGGAATGAGCAGTTCTTC
.	TRBV28	TRBD2	TRBJ2-1	CASRLAGANEQFF	TGTGCCAGTCGACTAGCGGGAGCCAATGAGCAGTTCTTC
few	TRBV7-2	.	TRBJ2-5	CASSSTLNGGTQYF	TGTGCCAGCAGCTCAACCCTGAACGGGGGGACCCAGTACTTC
.	TRBV4-1	TRBD1	TRBJ1-1	CASSQAYRGRTEAFF	TGCGCCAGCAGCCAAGCCTACAGGGGGCGAACTGAAGCTTTCTTT
.	TRBV28	TRBD1	TRBJ1-2	CASRPSNRGLGGYTF	TGTGCCAGCAGACCGTCTAACAGGGGGTTGGGGGGCTACACCTTC
.	TRBV6-1	.	TRBJ2-1	CASSEGLASNEQFF	TGTGCCAGCAGTGAAGGTCTCGCGAGTAATGAGCAGTTCTTC
.	TRBV4-2	TRBD2	TRBJ2-1	CASSRTSGSSYNEQFF	TGTGCCAGCAGCCGGACTAGCGGGAGCTCCTACAATGAGCAGTTCTTC
.	TRBV5-4	TRBD1	TRBJ2-7	CATRPGQGSSEQYF	TGTGCCACGAGACCGGGACAGGGGTCGTCCGAGCAGTACTTC
once	TRBV5-4	.	TRBJ1-2	CASSLLEGGGYTF	TGTGCCAGCAGCCTATTGGAGGGAGGTGGCTACACCTTC